A single sample is the source of the 26 T cell receptor beta chains below, sequenced in a study of T cells in Graves' hyperthyroidism and ophthalmopathy. It was RNA transcripts that yielded the amplified TCR beta CDR3 regions. With the HTBI primer set, the TCR CDR3 went through a first round of RT-PCR. TCRdb recomputed calls from the multiplex PCR reads with MiXCR, one row per CDR3 protein. The table includes around 200,000 distinct CDR3 sequences, over 15% detected once. The specimen sequenced was blood. The source is a woman between 50 and 59 years old with Graves' hyperthyroidism.

This clonotype was found many times. The rearrangement uses TRBV20-1 and TRBJ1-1; D gene ambiguous. V lost 3 bases and J 0 bases, leaving 17 bases between the germline ends. Per the germline V gene, CDR1 is DFQATT and CDR2 is SNEGSKA (reference sequence). There are 16 residues in the CDR3. The CDR3: CSARGNTISLNTEAFF. Here the CDR3 DNA reads TGCAGTGCTAGGGGGAATACGATATCTTTGAACACTGAAGCTTTCTTT.

V and J are TRBV7-9 and TRBJ1-5, with 9 bases that match TRBD1. The germline V gene has CDR1 SEHNR and CDR2 FQNEAQ (reference sequence). The CDR3 is 17 residues long. V was clipped by 2 bases and J by 4 bases; unmatched bases: 9. CDR3 DNA: TGTGCCAGCAGCTTATGGGACCTCGGGACAGGGAATCAGCCCCAGCATTTT. Protein: CASSLWDLGTGNQPQHF.

At least ten counts were recorded for this clonotype. The chain recombines TRBV10-2 with TRBJ2-3; 10 bases agree with TRBD2. This CDR3 contains 13 residues. V was pared by 10 bases and J by 2 bases, with 3 bases of the junction left unmatched. The V gene's germline CDR1 is WSHSY and CDR2 SAAADI. CDR3 coding DNA: TGCGCCATAGCGGGGGGTTACACAGATACGCAGTATTTT. Translating gives CAIAGGYTDTQYF.

This clonotype was observed a few times. The gene calls are TRBV19 and TRBJ1-5; possible D gene TRBD1, 6 bases. The length of the CDR3 is 14 residues. V was shortened by 7 bases and J by 4 bases, with 14 bases between the two germline ends. The germline gives CDR1 LNHDA, CDR2 SQIVND (reference sequence). The DNA for the CDR3 is TGTGCCAGTACGGGGGGGCTTGGGAATCAGCCCCAGCATTTT. This codes for CASTGGLGNQPQHF.

There are many counts of this clonotype. This chain joins TRBV9 and TRBJ2-6; D is unresolved. The CDR3 has 16 amino acids. The germline CDR1 and CDR2 sequences are SGDLS and YYNGEE. Trimming pared 4 bases from V and 2 bases from J, leaving 13 bases between. The CDR3 DNA is TGTGCCAGCAGCTCTCGTAGAGTACCTGGGGCCAACGTCCTGACTTTC. Its translation: CASSSRRVPGANVLTF. Based on the CDR3 plus reference TRBV9 and TRBJ2-6, the full variable domain is DSGVTQTPKHLITATGQRVTLRCSPRSGDLSVYWYQQSLDQGLQFLIQYYNGEERAKGNILERFSAQQFPDLHSELNLSSLELGDSALYFCASSSRRVPGANVLTFGAGSRLTVL.

This clonotype was observed at least ten times. The gene calls are TRBV12-3 or TRBV12-4 and TRBJ1-2; D is unclear. The CDR3 runs to 12 residues. V was pared by 11 bases and J by 2 bases, with 12 bases between. The CDR3 DNA follows: TGTGCCGGCGGGCGCAGGAACTATGGCTACACCTTC. Protein sequence: CAGGRRNYGYTF.

Concerning this clonotype: A much larger clone is a single base away; this may be a read error. Given the absence of the conserved phenylalanine or tryptophan at the CDR3 end, a read error is likely. This chain connects TRBV7-2 to TRBJ1-5, with D perhaps TRBD1 (6 bases). Trimming removed 5 bases from V and 6 bases from J, with 8 bases in between. The CDR3 contains 12 residues. Looked up from germline, CDR1 is SGHTA and CDR2 is FQGNSA. The CDR3 sequence: CASSNRAQPQHL. CDR3 nucleotide sequence: TGTGCCAGCAGCAACAGGGCTCAGCCCCAGCATCTT.

This clonotype was picked up many times. The V gene is TRBV20-1, the J gene TRBJ1-2; D is uncertain. The V and J ends lost 6 bases and 2 bases respectively, with 16 bases between them. CDR1 is DFQATT and CDR2 is SNEGSKA in the germline V gene (reference sequence). CDR3 length: 14 amino acids. CDR3 DNA sequence: TGCAGTGCGGCCGTTCGGGCTGCGAACTATGGCTACACCTTC. Amino acids: CSAAVRAANYGYTF.

The table lists this clonotype with many counts. Since a much larger clone is just one base distant, this may be a read error. The J gene is TRBJ2-3, the V gene TRBV7-3; 11 bases are a match to TRBD2. Trimming cost V 5 bases and J 1 base; bases outside gene matches: 2. Germline CDR1 and CDR2: SGHTA and FQGTGA. This CDR3 region has 15 residues. CDR3 loop: CASSPTSGGTDTQYF. The CDR3 region has the DNA TGTGCCAGCAGCCCGACTAGCGGGGGCACAGATACGCAGTATTTT.

This clonotype was found many times. The chain uses TRBV6-2 or TRBV6-3 and TRBJ1-1; TRBD1 agrees at 9 bases. The V gene end was trimmed by 8 bases and the J gene end by 5 bases; junction bases not matched to a gene: 9. This CDR3 has 14 amino acids. Germline lookup yields CDR1 MNHEY and CDR2 SVGEGT. CDR3 coding DNA: TGTGCCAGCGTTAGGCGACAGGGGGGGACTGAAGCTTTCTTT. It encodes CASVRRQGGTEAFF.

Many counts were recorded for this clonotype. The rearrangement uses TRBV18 and TRBJ2-7, with no clear D. CDR1 and CDR2 (germline): KGHSH, LQKENI. Trimming removed 0 bases from V and 3 bases from J, with 6 bases in between. The CDR3 loop spans 13 amino acids. CDR3 nucleotides: TGTGCCAGCTCACCACCGAACGGCTACGAGCAGTACTTC. Translated: CASSPPNGYEQYF.

This clonotype came up many times. This sequence joins TRBV7-8 and TRBJ1-5; possibly TRBD1 for D (6 bases). Germline values: CDR1 SGHVS, CDR2 FQNEAQ. The CDR3 has 15 residues. The ends were cut back, 1 base at V and 4 bases at J, with 11 bases in the middle. The CDR3 loop is CASSLDGQRNQPQHF. DNA of the CDR3: TGTGCCAGCAGCTTAGACGGACAGAGAAATCAGCCCCAGCATTTT.

This clonotype was detected ten times or more. The gene calls are TRBV5-6 and TRBJ2-1, with a tentative D call TRBD1 (5 bases). The germline V gene encodes CDR1 SGHDT and CDR2 YYEEEE. CDR3 length: 12 residues. The V and J ends lost 4 bases and 12 bases respectively, with 14 bases between them. The CDR3 nucleotides read TGTGCCAGCAGCCCAAGATGGGGCGGGCAGTTCTTC. Amino acids: CASSPRWGGQFF.

The table lists this clonotype with many counts. This chain joins TRBV18 and TRBJ2-7; 8 nucleotides line up with TRBD1. Germline CDR1 KGHSH, CDR2 LQKENI. This CDR3 comprises 13 residues. V lost 6 bases to trimming and J lost 7 bases; unmatched junction nucleotides: 8. The CDR3 reads CASSRDRGSEQYF. CDR3 DNA: TGTGCCAGCTCCCGCGACAGGGGATCGGAGCAGTACTTC.

At least ten counts were recorded for this clonotype. The rearrangement joins TRBV6-1 to TRBJ2-2; 11 nucleotides align to TRBD2. J gave up 4 bases and V 6 bases, and 1 base lay outside the gene matches. This CDR3 spans 14 amino acids. CDR1 MNHNS and CDR2 SASEGT come from the germline V gene. The CDR3 sequence is CASRTSGVTGELFF. CDR3 in DNA: TGTGCCAGCAGGACTAGCGGGGTCACCGGGGAGCTGTTTTTT.

This clonotype was seen many times. V usage is TRBV6-1 and J usage is TRBJ2-7; a possible D gene is TRBD1 (6 bases). Germline CDR1 MNHNS, CDR2 SASEGT. V was clipped by 1 base and J by 1 base, with 14 bases between them. The CDR3 has 16 residues. CDR3 nucleotide sequence: TGTGCCAGCAGTGAAGAAGCGGACAGCTTTTCCTACGAGCAGTACTTC. Its protein is CASSEEADSFSYEQYF.

In this sample, this clonotype turned up many times. This chain links TRBV7-2 with TRBJ1-4; no firm D call. The CDR3 has 12 amino acids. CDR1 SGHTA and CDR2 FQGNSA come from the germline V gene. V lost 4 bases and J 3 bases, leaving 3 bases between the germline ends. In nucleotides, the CDR3 is TGTGCCAGCAGCTCCCCTAATGAAAAACTGTTTTTT. It yields the protein CASSSPNEKLFF.

This clonotype was seen many times. This chain uses TRBV24-1 with TRBJ1-1, with unresolved D. The V gene lost 0 bases and the J gene lost 3 bases, with 4 bases spanning the gap. Germline V CDR1 and CDR2: KGHDR, SFDVKD. The CDR3 is 13 amino acids. CDR3 bases: TGTGCCACCAGTGATTTGGGCTACACTGAAGCTTTCTTT. Translation gives CATSDLGYTEAFF.

The chain couples TRBV28 to TRBJ1-3; D possibly corresponds to TRBD1 (6 bases). The CDR3 loop spans 16 amino acids. The V end was cut by 6 bases, the J end by 0 bases, with 15 bases between. Germline V gene sequence: CDR1 MDHEN, CDR2 SYDVKM. CDR3 protein: CASRKGGGNSGNTIYF. CDR3 DNA sequence: TGTGCCAGCAGAAAAGGGGGAGGCAACTCTGGAAACACCATATATTTT.

This clonotype was found many times. CDR3 sequence reads: CASSDPGDYGYTF. Here the CDR3 DNA reads TGTGCCAGCAGTGACCCAGGTGACTATGGCTACACCTTC. The chain couples TRBV28 to TRBJ1-2, with unresolved D. V was cut by 5 bases and J by 3 bases, with 10 bases left in between. The germline gives CDR1 MDHEN, CDR2 SYDVKM. The CDR3 contains 13 residues.

V gene TRBV6-2 or TRBV6-3 combines with J gene TRBJ2-4; D perhaps matches TRBD2 (6 bases). Germline assignment: CDR1 MNHEY and CDR2 SVGEGT. With 6 bases removed from V and 1 base from J, the gap between germline ends came to 16 bases. The CDR3 is 16 residues long. This CDR3 reads CASRMGGARAKNIQYF. Written as DNA, the CDR3 is TGTGCCAGCAGGATGGGCGGGGCTAGGGCCAAAAACATTCAGTACTTC.

This clonotype has a count of ten or more. V and J are TRBV19 and TRBJ2-3; D is perhaps TRBD1 or TRBD2 (5 bases each). Trimming took 10 bases from V and 0 from J, leaving 20 bases between them. The V gene's germline CDR1 is LNHDA and CDR2 SQIVND (reference sequence). The CDR3 contains 16 residues. CDR3 in DNA: TGTGCCACTAAGGCTAGAGGGGCGGCAAGCACAGATACGCAGTATTTT. It specifies CATKARGAASTDTQYF. Filled out from reference TRBV19 and TRBJ2-3, the complete variable domain reads DGGITQSPKYLFRKEGQNVTLSCEQNLNHDAMYWYRQDPGQGLRLIYYSQIVNDFQKGDIAEGYSVSREKKESFPLTVTSAQKNPTAFYLCATKARGAASTDTQYFGPGTRLTVL.

In its sample, this clonotype was seen many times. The V gene is TRBV2, the J gene TRBJ2-1, with TRBD2 matching 7 bases. Germline assignment: CDR1 SNHLY and CDR2 FYNNEI. This CDR3 is 11 amino acids long. V shed 9 bases and J 9 bases; nucleotides not matched to a gene: 5. CDR3 DNA: TGTGCCAGAAAAGGACTAGGTGAGCAGTTCTTC. Its translation is CARKGLGEQFF.

There are a few counts of this clonotype. The chain links TRBV5-1 to TRBJ1-6; D gene ambiguous. Germline CDR1 and CDR2: SGHRS and YFSETQ. V was cut by 0 bases and J by 4 bases, with 11 bases left in between. This CDR3 is 16 amino acids long. This CDR3 reads CASSLVSGGYNSPLHF. CDR3 DNA sequence: TGCGCCAGCAGCTTGGTTAGCGGTGGGTATAATTCACCCCTCCACTTT. Together with reference TRBV5-1 and TRBJ1-6, the CDR3 gives the full variable domain: KAGVTQTPRYLIKTRGQQVTLSCSPISGHRSVSWYQQTPGQGLQFLFEYFSETQRNKGNFPGRFSGRQFSNSRSEMNVSTLELGDSALYLCASSLVSGGYNSPLHFGNGTRLTVT.

This clonotype appeared many times. The chain employs TRBV10-3 and TRBJ1-1; D possibly corresponds to TRBD1 (6 bases). This CDR3 comprises 15 residues. The germline V gene encodes CDR1 ENHRY and CDR2 SYGVKD. V lost 0 bases to trimming and J lost 5 bases, with 13 bases between them. The CDR3 reads CAISESEEGGTEAFF. In DNA, the CDR3 is TGTGCCATCAGTGAGTCGGAGGAAGGGGGGACTGAAGCTTTCTTT.

This clonotype was found many times. This chain connects TRBV3-1 to TRBJ2-7; D unclear. The CDR3 length is 13 residues. Looked up from germline, CDR1 is LGHDT and CDR2 is YNNKEL (reference sequence). Trimming shortened V by 4 bases and J by 8 bases, and 15 bases separated the two germline ends. CDR3 amino acids: CASSLLRGPQQYF. CDR3 DNA: TGTGCCAGCAGCCTACTTCGAGGCCCCCAGCAGTACTTC.